Listed below are T cell receptor beta chains from one sample, sequenced in a study of cytomegalovirus exposure and HLA in healthy donors. Data came from immunoSEQ multiplex PCR; TCRdb stores just in-frame clones and leaves some out. The data hold approximately 200,000 clones, with 65% to 90% observed a single time. Sequenced: PBMCs. These receptors originate from a woman aged 45-60 years in good health and CMV-seronegative. Each CDR3 is given with its conserved first and last residue.

cdr3_aa	v_call	j_call
CASSFASGRSYEQYF	TRBV11-2	TRBJ2-7
CSSSRDSYEQYF	TRBV7-9	TRBJ2-7
CASSLEVRAGSSYEQYF	TRBV7-2	TRBJ2-7
CASSQDRSHEQFF	TRBV14	TRBJ2-1
CASGLGYRAMNTEAFF	TRBV12-5	TRBJ1-1
CASSSPTYEQYF	TRBV11-2	TRBJ2-7
CATRQSPITYEQYF	TRBV5-1	TRBJ2-7
CASSSAGAHSNQPQHF	TRBV28	TRBJ1-5
CAWSVGQGAYEQYF	TRBV30	TRBJ2-7
CASSGTGGAGDTQYF	TRBV5-1	TRBJ2-3
CASSPGRVRLAGHEQFF	TRBV18	TRBJ2-1
CASSMGSGSHYEQYF	TRBV11-2	TRBJ2-7
CASRRLASSYEQYF	TRBV19	NA
CASSGMGGAGDTQYF	TRBV2	TRBJ2-3
CASSFSRDSGELFF	TRBV7-3	TRBJ2-2
CASSLGPSQANEQFF	TRBV11-2	TRBJ2-1
CSVDETGELFF	TRBV29-1	TRBJ2-2
CASSLWGGHQPQHF	TRBV28	TRBJ1-5
CSVEGLRDSAFF	TRBV29-1	TRBJ1-1
CASSLAGQVNTDTQYF	TRBV7-8	TRBJ2-3
CASGISGQGTYRTEAFF	TRBV12-5	TRBJ1-1
CSVDGLAGNTYEQYF	TRBV29-1	TRBJ2-7
CASSPVTGVNSPLHF	TRBV19	TRBJ1-6
CASSLTGIVSDTQYF	TRBV28	TRBJ2-3
CASSLAGINLSGGELFF	TRBV5-1	TRBJ2-2
CSVVGSYNEKLFF	TRBV29-1	TRBJ1-4
CASSLRVAGGDTQYF	TRBV13	TRBJ2-3
CASSKTRRGQGGSYHNEQFF	TRBV7-8	TRBJ2-1
CATSREARAEAFF	TRBV15	TRBJ1-1
CSVYSWTSGVIWDNEQFF	TRBV29-1	TRBJ2-1
CASSLGLAGGTDTQYF	TRBV5-1	TRBJ2-3
CASRPTLGGGRLSYNEQFF	TRBV28	TRBJ2-1
CAWSSPRQVNYGYTF	TRBV30	TRBJ1-2
CAWRGLAGGIAGELFF	TRBV30	TRBJ2-2